This entry lists 26 T cell receptor beta chains sequenced from one sample in a study of vaccination and CD4 T cells after COVID-19. Antigens for these TCRs are unknown. Sequenced with the Oncomine TCR Beta short-read assay was DNA taken from cultured CD4+ T cells. From the PCR reads, TCRdb called clonotypes with MiXCR, one entry per CDR3 protein. Among around 7,800 distinct CDR3 sequences listed, around three fifths were seen once. The treatment is: roughly 10-day PBMC culture with coronavirus spike peptide pools or control peptides (ViraFEST assay). The sample consisted of CD4+ T cells from blood, cultured in vitro. The receptors were gathered from a human donor who had recovered from COVID-19.

The chain has TRBV4-2 and TRBJ1-2; 7 bases agree with TRBD1. J gave up 2 bases and V 4 bases, and 10 bases lay outside the gene matches. Per germline, CDR1 LGHNA and CDR2 YNFKEQ. The CDR3 contains 16 residues. CDR3 sequence: CASSRSGTGVNYGYTF. The CDR3 DNA sequence: TGTGCCAGCAGCCGTTCCGGTACAGGGGTCAACTATGGCTACACCTTC.

The chain recombines TRBV4-3 with TRBJ2-7, with 10 bases fitting TRBD2. The CDR3 loop spans 17 amino acids. Trimming cost V 0 bases and J 4 bases; bases outside gene matches: 9. Germline lookup yields CDR1 LGHNA and CDR2 YSLEER. CDR3: CASSQEGSSGSNYEQYF. The DNA for the CDR3 is TGCGCCAGCAGCCAAGAGGGGTCTAGCGGGAGTAATTACGAGCAGTACTTC.

The gene calls are TRBV20-1 and TRBJ1-1; tentative D call: TRBD1 (5 bases). The CDR3 totals 12 residues. The V gene lost 3 bases and the J gene lost 13 bases, with 18 bases spanning the gap. Germline values: CDR1 DFQATT, CDR2 SNEGSKA (reference sequence). The CDR3, as DNA: TGCAGTGCTAGGGGAGGGGATAGAGGGGATTTCTTT. Its translation is CSARGGDRGDFF.

This clonotype was counted a few times. The gene calls are TRBV5-6 and TRBJ2-5; 8 positions agree with TRBD1. Germline CDR1 SGHDT, CDR2 YYEEEE. With V trimmed by 7 bases and J by 4 bases, 6 bases remained unmatched. The CDR3 loop spans 13 amino acids. The CDR3 nucleotides are TGTGCCAGCTTGCGGACAGGGATAGAGACCCAGTACTTC. Amino acids: CASLRTGIETQYF.

The V call is TRBV7-3, the J call TRBJ2-5; 9 nucleotides align to TRBD1. This CDR3 is built from 17 residues. Germline values: CDR1 SGHTA, CDR2 FQGTGA. V lost 5 bases to trimming and J lost 0 bases; unmatched junction nucleotides: 10. CDR3: CASSPGQGITYQETQYF. CDR3 sequence (DNA): TGTGCCAGCAGCCCGGGACAGGGAATCACTTACCAAGAGACCCAGTACTTC.

The rearrangement links TRBV12-3 or TRBV12-4 to TRBJ2-5; the D is unclear. Between the trimmed V and J ends, which lost 5 bases and 5 bases, there was a span of 15 bases. This CDR3 is built from 14 residues. The CDR3 bases are TGTGCCAGCAGTCTATTGTGGGTTGGCGAGACCCAGTACTTC. As protein: CASSLLWVGETQYF.

V usage is TRBV2 and J usage is TRBJ2-1, with 10 bases identical to TRBD2. Germline CDR1 is SNHLY and CDR2 is FYNNEI. This CDR3 contains 15 residues. Trimming removed 4 bases from V and 2 bases from J; junction bases left unmatched: 2. The CDR3 reads CASSVSGRAYNEQFF. The CDR3 DNA sequence: TGTGCCAGCAGTGTCAGCGGGAGGGCCTACAATGAGCAGTTCTTC.

The rearrangement links TRBV6-1 to TRBJ2-3, with 14 bases aligning to TRBD2. The ends lost 4 bases at V and 6 bases at J; junction bases unmatched: 3. CDR1 and CDR2 (germline): MNHNS, SASEGT. The CDR3 consists of 15 residues. Here the CDR3 reads CASSGLAGGRDTQYF. The CDR3 coding sequence is TGTGCCAGCAGTGGACTAGCGGGAGGGAGGGATACGCAGTATTTT.

This clonotype was observed a few times. V is TRBV6-1 and J is TRBJ1-2; D may be TRBD1 (6 bases). CDR1 MNHNS and CDR2 SASEGT come from the germline V gene. This CDR3 is built from 13 residues. V was cut by 2 bases and J by 2 bases, with 6 bases left in between. CDR3 bases: TGTGCCAGCAGTGAACAGGGGAACTATGGCTACACCTTC. It yields the protein CASSEQGNYGYTF.

By proportion, this clonotype is hyperexpanded (1% or more). The CDR3 nucleotides read TGTGCCAGCAGCCCACGCGGACTTTCTTGGGAGCAGTACTTC. Amino acids: CASSPRGLSWEQYF. This sequence joins TRBV7-9 and TRBJ2-7; D perhaps matches TRBD2 (5 bases). The germline V gene has CDR1 SEHNR and CDR2 FQNEAQ (reference sequence). V was clipped by 5 bases and J by 7 bases, with 18 bases between them. CDR3 length: 14 amino acids.

The J gene is TRBJ1-1, the V gene TRBV30, with D hard to call. Trimming took off 1 base at V and 7 bases at J, with 13 bases between the two ends. Germline V gene data show CDR1 as GTSNPN and CDR2 as SVGIG (reference sequence). The CDR3 is 13 amino acids. The CDR3 DNA sequence: TGTGCCTGGAGTGAGGGCCTCGAGGGTGAAGCTTTCTTT. Its translation is CAWSEGLEGEAFF.

This clonotype appeared once. This rearrangement joins TRBV19 to TRBJ1-2; no clear D gene. Germline V gene sequence: CDR1 LNHDA, CDR2 SQIVND (reference sequence). V was clipped by 8 bases and J by 4 bases, with 17 bases between them. The CDR3 runs 14 residues. The CDR3 DNA reads as TGTGCCAGTCAGAGCGGAAGGGCTAGCTATGGCTACACCTTC. Its protein product is CASQSGRASYGYTF.

By sample fraction, this clonotype is medium-sized (0.01 to 0.1%). The chain links TRBV6-2 or TRBV6-3 to TRBJ2-1; D may match TRBD1 or TRBD2 (5 bases each). Per germline, CDR1 MNHEY and CDR2 SVGEGT. Trimming removed 6 bases from V and 10 bases from J, with 13 bases in between. There are 12 residues in the CDR3. The CDR3 coding sequence is TGTGCCAGCAGGGACGGGACCAGGGAGCAGTTCTTC. Translation gives CASRDGTREQFF.

This chain uses TRBV6-2 or TRBV6-3 with TRBJ2-7; the D is unclear. Germline V gives CDR1 MNHEY, CDR2 SVGEGT. Trimming left V 2 bases short and J 3 bases short, with 26 bases between. CDR3 length: 19 amino acids. CDR3 amino acids: CASSYPLSRAITSNYEQYF. The CDR3 nucleotides are TGTGCCAGCAGTTACCCGCTAAGCCGGGCCATCACATCGAACTACGAGCAGTACTTC.

V usage is TRBV24-1 and J usage is TRBJ1-6; D perhaps matches TRBD1 (5 bases). This CDR3 region has 13 residues. Germline V lookup: CDR1 KGHDR, CDR2 SFDVKD. Trimming took off 8 bases at V and 10 bases at J, with 14 bases between the two ends. The CDR3, as DNA: TGTGCCACCATCAGGGTCCTCTCCTCACCCCTCCACTTT. Its translation is CATIRVLSSPLHF.

The chain couples TRBV11-2 to TRBJ2-7; possibly TRBD2 for D (5 bases). This CDR3 contains 13 residues. V gave up 4 bases and J gave up 5 bases, with 12 bases separating them. Germline values: CDR1 SGHAT, CDR2 FQNNGV. CDR3 coding DNA: TGTGCCAGCAGCTCCCCTCGGAGGAACGAGCAGTACTTC. Residues: CASSSPRRNEQYF.

V and J are TRBV11-2 and TRBJ2-7; 8 bases align to TRBD1. This CDR3 has 13 residues. The V and J ends lost 0 bases and 12 bases, in that order; junction bases with no gene match: 7. The germline CDR1 and CDR2 sequences are SGHAT and FQNNGV. DNA for the CDR3: TGTGCCAGCAGCTTAGACGAGACAGGGGATGGGTACTTC. It is translated as CASSLDETGDGYF. Using reference TRBV11-2 and TRBJ2-7 for the parts outside the CDR3, the full variable domain is EAGVAQSPRYKIIEKRQSVAFWCNPISGHATLYWYQQILGQGPKLLIQFQNNGVVDDSQLPKDRFSAERLKGVDSTLKIQPAKLEDSAVYLCASSLDETGDGYFGPGTRLTVT.

The chain has TRBV2 and TRBJ2-7; TRBD2 matches 9 bases. The germline V gene has CDR1 SNHLY and CDR2 FYNNEI. The CDR3 totals 16 residues. V trimming: 8 bases; J trimming: 0 bases; junction bases outside the gene matches: 11. The DNA for the CDR3 is TGTGCCAGCGGAGGCGGGGCGGGGGGGATCTCCTACGAGCAGTACTTC. It encodes CASGGGAGGISYEQYF.

The CDR3 DNA sequence: TGTGCCAGCAGCTTACCGGGGTGGTGGGGCTACACCTTC. Encoded protein: CASSLPGWWGYTF. The gene calls are TRBV7-9 and TRBJ1-2; D uncertain. CDR1 and CDR2 from the germline V gene are SEHNR and FQNEAQ (reference sequence). The CDR3 extends over 13 amino acids. The V end was cut by 2 bases, the J end by 8 bases, with 12 bases between. The entire variable domain, with the rest obtained from reference TRBV7-9 and TRBJ1-2, is as follows: DTGVSQNPRHKITKRGQNVTFRCDPISEHNRLYWYRQTLGQGPEFLTYFQNEAQLEKSRLLSDRFSAERPKGSFSTLEIQRTEQGDSAMYLCASSLPGWWGYTFGSGTRLTVV.

The chain has TRBV6-2 or TRBV6-3 and TRBJ2-3; a weak D match, TRBD2 (6 bases). CDR1 MNHEY and CDR2 SVGEGT come from the germline V gene. The ends were cut back, 2 bases at V and 1 base at J, with 10 bases in the middle. This CDR3 has 15 amino acids. The DNA for the CDR3 is TGTGCCAGCAGTTACAGGGCTAGCGGCACAGATACGCAGTATTTT. This sequence encodes CASSYRASGTDTQYF.

The chain links TRBV4-2 to TRBJ2-3, with D perhaps matching TRBD2 (5 bases). Trimming pared 0 bases from V and 6 bases from J, leaving 10 bases between. The CDR3 runs to 14 residues. Germline-derived CDR1 and CDR2 are LGHNA and YNFKEQ. In nucleotides, the CDR3 is TGTGCCAGCAGCCAAGATCTAGCTTCCGATACGCAGTATTTT. Translated, it gives CASSQDLASDTQYF.

The chain is built from TRBV27 and TRBJ1-5, with 8 bases fitting TRBD1. Germline loops: CDR1 MNHEY, CDR2 SMNVEV (reference sequence). The CDR3 is 15 residues long. V shed 5 bases, J shed 4 bases, and the junction held 7 bases outside the gene matches. The CDR3: CASSPGTGRNQPQHF. The CDR3 bases are TGTGCCAGCAGTCCCGGGACAGGAAGAAATCAGCCCCAGCATTTT.

The sample holds a few counts of this clonotype. CDR3 nucleotides: TGTGCCAGCAGCTTCCCTGTGGGGGGGACAGATACGCAGTATTTT. Protein product: CASSFPVGGTDTQYF. V usage is TRBV7-2 and J usage is TRBJ2-3; the match to TRBD2 covers 7 bases. J gave up 3 bases and V 3 bases, and 6 bases lay outside the gene matches. This CDR3 contains 15 residues. CDR1 is SGHTA, CDR2 FQGNSA, per germline.

The chain joins TRBV12-3 or TRBV12-4 to TRBJ2-5; the D gene is possibly TRBD2 (6 bases). Trimming removed 3 bases from V and 9 bases from J, with 14 bases in between. The CDR3 length is 13 residues. DNA of the CDR3: TGTGCCAGCAGTTTTTGGGGCGGGGAATCCCAGTACTTC. It codes for CASSFWGGESQYF.

The chain links TRBV20-1 to TRBJ1-6; D not resolved. The germline V and J ends were trimmed by 1 base and 4 bases, with 11 bases remaining between them. Germline loops: CDR1 DFQATT, CDR2 SNEGSKA (reference sequence). This CDR3 spans 15 amino acids. CDR3 loop: CSARAHDHYNSPLHF. CDR3 DNA sequence: TGCAGTGCTAGAGCTCATGATCATTATAATTCACCCCTCCACTTT.

The sample holds one count of this clonotype. The rearrangement links TRBV27 to TRBJ2-5; D may be TRBD2 (6 bases). The germline gives CDR1 MNHEY, CDR2 SMNVEV (reference sequence). V gave up 6 bases and J gave up 3 bases, with 17 bases separating them. The CDR3 runs 15 residues. CDR3 in amino acids: CASRRRGGYEETQYF. CDR3 nucleotides: TGTGCCAGCAGGAGGAGGGGAGGTTATGAAGAGACCCAGTACTTC.